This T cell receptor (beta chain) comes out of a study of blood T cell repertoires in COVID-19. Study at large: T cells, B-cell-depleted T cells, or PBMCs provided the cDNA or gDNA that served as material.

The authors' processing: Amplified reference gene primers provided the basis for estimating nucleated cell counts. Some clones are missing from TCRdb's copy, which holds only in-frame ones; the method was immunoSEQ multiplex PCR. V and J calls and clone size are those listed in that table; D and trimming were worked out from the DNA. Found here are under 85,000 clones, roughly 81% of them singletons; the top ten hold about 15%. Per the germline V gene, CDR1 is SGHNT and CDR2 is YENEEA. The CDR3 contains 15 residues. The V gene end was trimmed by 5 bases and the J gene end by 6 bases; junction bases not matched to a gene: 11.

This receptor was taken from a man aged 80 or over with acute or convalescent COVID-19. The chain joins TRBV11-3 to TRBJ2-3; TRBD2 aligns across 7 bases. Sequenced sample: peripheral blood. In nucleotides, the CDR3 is TGTGCCAGCAGCCGAACGGGACTAATCGTCGATACGCAGTATTTT. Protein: CASSRTGLIVDTQYF.